Presented here are 7 T cell receptor beta chains from one specimen sequenced in a study of T cell changes during pregnancy in multiple sclerosis. Generated by immunoSEQ multiplex PCR, the TCRdb table keeps only in-frame clones and is missing some. The sample includes roughly 80,000 clones, approximately 95% of them seen just once. The source was peripheral blood, collected in the first trimester of pregnancy. These receptors were taken from a female donor with multiple sclerosis, enrolled in a pregnancy study.

This clone was seen a few times. The chain employs TRBV9 and TRBJ1-1; possible D gene TRBD1, 6 bases. Between the trimmed V and J ends, which lost 6 bases and 5 bases, there was a span of 17 bases. The CDR3 has 14 residues. Per germline, CDR1 SGDLS and CDR2 YYNGEE. The CDR3 nucleotides are TGTGCCAGCAACAGGGATGGGGATGGAACTGAAGCTTTCTTT. Protein product: CASNRDGDGTEAFF.

The chain combines TRBV11-1 with TRBJ1-2; possibly TRBD1 for D (6 bases). This CDR3 contains 14 residues. Germline V gives CDR1 SGHAT, CDR2 FQDESV (reference sequence). Trimming took 4 bases from V and 8 from J, leaving 17 bases between them. CDR3 in amino acids: CASSSDRKQRGYTF. CDR3 nucleotides: TGTGCCAGCAGCTCCGACAGGAAACAAAGGGGCTACACCTTC.

A remark on this clone: Other DNA sequences within the sample encode an identical CDR3. V is TRBV18 and J is TRBJ2-1; TRBD2 matches 8 bases. Germline V gene lookup returns CDR1 KGHSH and CDR2 LQKENI. The V gene end was trimmed by 2 bases and the J gene end by 0 bases; junction bases not matched to a gene: 0. The CDR3 runs 15 residues. The CDR3 coding sequence is TGTGCCAGCTCACCAAGCGGGAGCTCCTACAATGAGCAGTTCTTC. It encodes CASSPSGSSYNEQFF.

This clone has more than one count but fewer than ten. The rearrangement links TRBV6-1 to TRBJ1-5; D is possibly TRBD1 (6 bases). From germline, CDR1 is MNHNS and CDR2 SASEGT. The CDR3 covers 16 residues. V shed 4 bases and J shed 2 bases, with 15 bases lying between them. The CDR3 is CASSAPQGLRNQPQHF. The CDR3 coding sequence is TGTGCCAGCAGTGCCCCCCAGGGGTTACGCAATCAGCCCCAGCATTTT.

The CDR3 sequence is CASGLVLGTGATNTEAFF. CDR3 bases: TGTGCTAGTGGTTTGGTACTAGGGACAGGGGCCACGAACACTGAAGCTTTCTTT. V usage is TRBV12-5 and J usage is TRBJ1-1, with TRBD1 matching 10 bases. The CDR3 loop spans 18 amino acids. Unmatched junction bases numbered 8, after V lost 0 bases and J lost 1 base. CDR1 and CDR2 (germline): LGHNT, FRNRAP.

The V and J genes are TRBV10-1 and TRBJ2-7, with TRBD2 matching over 9 bases. J lost 1 base, V lost 0 bases, and 4 bases had no gene match. CDR3 length equals 16 residues. Germline V gives CDR1 WNHNN, CDR2 SYGVQD (reference sequence). This chain's CDR3 is CASSESASGRSYEQYF. The DNA for the CDR3 is TGCGCCAGCAGTGAGTCTGCAAGCGGGAGGTCCTACGAGCAGTACTTC.

V and J are TRBV18 and TRBJ2-2; 10 nucleotides align to TRBD1. This CDR3 contains 16 residues. The V gene end was trimmed by 3 bases and the J gene end by 2 bases; junction bases not matched to a gene: 3. Germline-derived CDR1 and CDR2 are KGHSH and LQKENI. CDR3 loop: CASSPDRGLNTGELFF. CDR3 nucleotide sequence: TGTGCCAGCTCACCCGACAGGGGGCTAAACACCGGGGAGCTGTTTTTT. Variable domain in full (rest from reference TRBV18 and TRBJ2-2): NAGVMQNPRHLVRRRGQEARLRCSPMKGHSHVYWYRQLPEEGLKFMVYLQKENIIDESGMPKERFSAEFPKEGPSILRIQQVVRGDSAAYFCASSPDRGLNTGELFFGEGSRLTVL.